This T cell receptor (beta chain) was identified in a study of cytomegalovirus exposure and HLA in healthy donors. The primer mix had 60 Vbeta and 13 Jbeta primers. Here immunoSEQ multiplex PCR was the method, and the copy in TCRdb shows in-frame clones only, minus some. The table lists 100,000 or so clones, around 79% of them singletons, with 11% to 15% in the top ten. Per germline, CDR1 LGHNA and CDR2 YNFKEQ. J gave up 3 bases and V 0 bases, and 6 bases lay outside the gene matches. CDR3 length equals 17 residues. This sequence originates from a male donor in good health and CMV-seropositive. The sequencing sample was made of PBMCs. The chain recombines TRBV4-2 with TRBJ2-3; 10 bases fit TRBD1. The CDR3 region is CASSQEGGGQGTDTQYF. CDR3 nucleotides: TGTGCCAGCAGCCAAGAGGGTGGGGGACAGGGGACAGATACGCAGTATTTT.